This T cell receptor (beta chain) was captured by sequencing in a study of cytomegalovirus exposure and HLA in healthy donors. Sequenced by immunoSEQ multiplex PCR; TCRdb stores in-frame clones only, minus some. This sample yields some 210,000 clones, of which approximately 82% are seen a single time; 4.5% to 6% belongs to the top ten. Germline CDR1 and CDR2: SGHRS and YFSETQ. This CDR3 comprises 15 residues. Trimming stripped 5 bases from V and 4 bases from J, with 15 bases between. The TCR was taken from a woman aged 18-30 years in good health and CMV-seronegative. The sequenced sample was PBMCs. The V call is TRBV5-1, the J call TRBJ2-2; D may be TRBD1 or TRBD2 (5 bases each). In DNA form, the CDR3 reads TGCGCCAGCAGTAGTCAAGAGGGGTCCACCGGGGAGCTGTTTTTT. It specifies CASSSQEGSTGELFF.